Sequencing of this T cell receptor beta chain was carried out in a study of blood T cell repertoires in COVID-19. Study as a whole: There were acute and convalescent COVID-19 samples, and they came from the United States, Italy and Spain. T cells, B-cell-depleted T cells, or PBMCs supplied cDNA or gDNA.

Per the germline V gene, CDR1 is SNHLY and CDR2 is FYNNEI. The CDR3 spans 15 residues. V lost 0 bases, J lost 6 bases, and 12 bases lay in between. Assay: immunoSEQ multiplex PCR; the TCRdb copy retains only in-frame clones and omits some. Of around 280,000 clones listed, roughly 89% are singletons. Participant-reported clinical history was the basis for cohort assignment. Symptom resolution, clearance, or two negative PCRs marked the recovered donors of Cohort 3. The source material was PBMCs or T cells enriched from blood (not recorded which). The V and J genes are TRBV2 and TRBJ1-5; D not certain. The TCR originated in a woman between 40 and 50 years old who had recovered from COVID-19. The CDR3 sequence is CASSEAAGFGQPQHF. The CDR3 DNA follows: TGTGCCAGCAGTGAAGCGGCGGGGTTCGGTCAGCCCCAGCATTTT.